The sequence of this TCR beta chain was determined in a study of CD8+ T cells in alopecia areata. Sequencing templates came from extracted RNA that was reverse transcribed into cDNA. Clones were read by immunoSEQ multiplex PCR, and TCRdb kept only the in-frame ones, dropping some. Found here are roughly 150,000 clones, 50% to 65% of them singletons; the top ten hold approximately 19%. In this sample, this clone turned up a few times. This CDR3 is 13 amino acids long. Per germline, CDR1 MGHRA and CDR2 YSYEKL. V gave up 8 bases and J gave up 10 bases, with 15 bases separating them. The sample was CD8+ T cells sorted from blood, taken at week 0. The chain joins TRBV4-1 to TRBJ1-6; D unclear. The sequence was collected from a human donor with alopecia areata. The CDR3 loop reads CASARNGQSPLHF. CDR3 coding DNA: TGCGCCAGCGCAAGGAATGGGCAGTCACCCCTCCACTTT.